The T cell receptor (beta chain) under discussion was sequenced for a study of CD4 and CD8 cells across lung adenocarcinoma regions. TCRdb re-called the PCR reads with MiXCR, one entry per CDR3 protein. The sample includes around 20,000 distinct CDR3 sequences, 45% to 60% seen only once; the top ten take around 55%. Trimming cost V 5 bases and J 0 bases, with 15 bases left between them. The CDR3 totals 16 residues. Germline values: CDR1 SGHAT, CDR2 FQDESV (reference sequence). Sequenced material: CD8+ T cells from the center of a lung tumor. The sequence came from a female donor with lung adenocarcinoma. The CD4 and CD8 labels of this study may be unreliable. This chain connects TRBV11-1 to TRBJ2-3, with D possibly being TRBD1 (6 bases). The CDR3 DNA follows: TGTGCCAGCAGCGCCGGGACAATTACTAGCACAGATACGCAGTATTTT. Amino acids: CASSAGTITSTDTQYF. The full variable domain, in which reference TRBV11-1 and TRBJ2-3 provide the parts outside the CDR3, is EAEVAQSPRYKITEKSQAVAFWCDPISGHATLYWYRQILGQGPELLVQFQDESVVDDSQLPKDRFSAERLKGVDSTLKIQPAELGDSAMYLCASSAGTITSTDTQYFGPGTRLTVL.